The next 30 T cell receptor beta chains were all read from a single sample in a study of CD8 T cells in ankylosing spondylitis. TCRdb itself ran the 5' RACE reads through MiXCR, one entry per CDR3 protein. The sample holds about 140,000 distinct CDR3 sequences; roughly 7.7% are singletons and the top ten take 7.3%. Sequenced input: synovial fluid, either unsorted or a sorted T cell fraction (not recorded which). These receptor sequences come from a male donor with ankylosing spondylitis.

At least ten counts were recorded for this clonotype. J is TRBJ2-5 and V is TRBV11-2; TRBD1 aligns across 7 bases. The trim removed 3 bases at V and 1 base at J, leaving 8 bases unmatched. The germline V gene encodes CDR1 SGHAT and CDR2 FQNNGV. The CDR3 spans 16 residues. CDR3 sequence (DNA): TGTGCCAGCAGCTTCACCCGGGACAGATCCCAAGAGACCCAGTACTTC. Amino acid sequence: CASSFTRDRSQETQYF.

This clonotype showed up just a few times. The chain employs TRBV10-3 and TRBJ2-5; D unresolved. Trimming took off 0 bases at V and 9 bases at J, with 8 bases between the two ends. Germline values: CDR1 ENHRY, CDR2 SYGVKD. The CDR3 runs to 12 residues. The CDR3 sequence: CAISESNWAQYF. DNA for the CDR3: TGTGCCATCAGTGAGTCGAATTGGGCCCAGTACTTC.

This clonotype showed up many times. The chain uses TRBV24-1 and TRBJ2-3; D possibly uses TRBD1 or TRBD2 (5 bases each). Per the germline V gene, CDR1 is KGHDR and CDR2 is SFDVKD. Deletions cut 4 bases from V and 2 bases from J, with 12 bases between. The CDR3 runs 15 residues. The CDR3 loop reads CATSDSGTATDTQYF. CDR3 nucleotide sequence: TGTGCCACCAGTGACTCCGGGACCGCCACAGATACGCAGTATTTT.

The table lists this clonotype with a few counts. The chain has TRBV28 and TRBJ2-4; 11 nucleotides match TRBD1. The CDR3 is 16 residues long. The germline gives CDR1 MDHEN, CDR2 SYDVKM. Trimming took 5 bases from V and 7 from J; bases not matched to a gene: 10. CDR3 DNA: TGTGCCAGCAGTGGGGCCGGGACAGGGGGACGGAACATTCAGTACTTC. Protein: CASSGAGTGGRNIQYF.

This clonotype appeared many times. The rearrangement uses TRBV27 and TRBJ2-5; D is undetermined. Germline V gene data show CDR1 as MNHEY and CDR2 as SMNVEV (reference sequence). This CDR3 has 13 amino acids. Trimming removed 0 bases from V and 9 bases from J, with 11 bases in between. This CDR3 reads CASSLSVWGAQYF. CDR3 in DNA: TGTGCCAGCAGTTTATCGGTATGGGGTGCCCAGTACTTC.

This clonotype has a count of ten or more. The rearrangement uses TRBV7-2 and TRBJ2-7; TRBD2 matches at 9 bases. Germline loops: CDR1 SGHTA, CDR2 FQGNSA. The CDR3 loop spans 14 amino acids. J gave up 3 bases and V 3 bases, and 3 bases lay outside the gene matches. CDR3 in DNA: TGTGCCAGCAGCTTTGGCGGGGGGGGCTACGAGCAGTACTTC. As protein: CASSFGGGGYEQYF.

The rearrangement uses TRBV20-1 and TRBJ2-3; the D call may be TRBD1 or TRBD2 (5 bases each). V dropped 5 bases and J dropped 5 bases, with 23 bases sitting between them. The CDR3 has 16 residues. From germline, CDR1 is DFQATT and CDR2 SNEGSKA (reference sequence). The CDR3 spells CSAPRVGAGSRDTQYF. In DNA form, the CDR3 reads TGCAGTGCTCCCAGGGTGGGCGCGGGTAGTAGAGATACGCAGTATTTT.

This clonotype has a count of ten or more. The chain employs TRBV7-3 and TRBJ1-1; D remains ambiguous. V was trimmed by 0 bases and J by 1 base, leaving 9 bases between them. Germline loops: CDR1 SGHTA, CDR2 FQGTGA. This CDR3 has 15 residues. The CDR3 is CASSLTPGPNTEAFF. Written as DNA, the CDR3 is TGTGCCAGCAGCTTAACCCCCGGGCCGAACACTGAAGCTTTCTTT.

The chain joins TRBV6-2 or TRBV6-3 to TRBJ2-7; D is unclear. From germline, CDR1 is MNHEY and CDR2 SVGEGT. This CDR3 region has 13 residues. With 7 bases removed from V and 9 bases from J, the gap between germline ends came to 19 bases. This CDR3 is CASTSNRYERQYF. For the CDR3, the DNA is TGTGCCAGCACCAGTAATCGCTACGAGCGGCAGTACTTC.

This clonotype was detected ten times or more. J is TRBJ1-1 and V is TRBV6-2 or TRBV6-3, with D possibly being TRBD1 (5 bases). CDR1 is MNHEY and CDR2 is SVGEGT in the germline V gene. The CDR3 covers 13 residues. V was shortened by 7 bases and J by 6 bases, with 15 bases between the two germline ends. CDR3 region: CASIPTGGSEAFF. CDR3 nucleotides: TGTGCCAGCATTCCAACAGGTGGATCTGAAGCTTTCTTT.

The chain has TRBV10-3 and TRBJ1-1; D is unresolved. V lost 6 bases and J lost 3, with 11 bases in between. The CDR3 extends over 13 amino acids. Germline V lookup: CDR1 ENHRY, CDR2 SYGVKD. This chain's CDR3 is CAIRADEDTEAFF. For the CDR3, the DNA is TGTGCCATCAGAGCGGACGAAGACACTGAAGCTTTCTTT.

This clonotype was seen at least ten times. The chain couples TRBV28 to TRBJ2-7; 8 bases align to TRBD1. Per germline, CDR1 MDHEN and CDR2 SYDVKM. The CDR3 length is 15 residues. Losses at the gene ends were 5 bases for V and 0 bases for J; bases not matched to a gene: 6. The CDR3 coding sequence is TGTGCCAGCAGTCAGACAGGGGTCCTCTCCTACGAGCAGTACTTC. It yields the protein CASSQTGVLSYEQYF.

The table lists this clonotype with a few counts. The gene calls are TRBV29-1 and TRBJ2-1; D is possibly TRBD2 (6 bases). V lost 6 bases and J 1 base, leaving 10 bases between the germline ends. Germline CDR1 reads SQVTM; CDR2 reads ANQGSEA. The CDR3 spans 13 residues. For the CDR3, the DNA is TGCAGCGTACAGGAGGGATCCTACAATGAGCAGTTCTTC. Its protein product is CSVQEGSYNEQFF.

This clonotype was counted many times. The chain is built from TRBV7-2 and TRBJ1-5; tentative D call: TRBD1 (5 bases). The V end lost 2 bases, the J end lost 5 bases, and 13 bases lay between the germline ends. This CDR3 is built from 15 residues. Germline CDR1 reads SGHTA; CDR2 reads FQGNSA. The CDR3 DNA reads TGTGCCAGCAGCTTATATTGGGCACAGGATCAGCCCCAGCATTTT. Amino acids: CASSLYWAQDQPQHF.

This clonotype was counted a few times. The rearrangement uses TRBV9 and TRBJ2-7; TRBD1 might be the D (6 bases). This CDR3 spans 14 amino acids. V shed 4 bases and J shed 6 bases, with 17 bases lying between them. The V gene's germline CDR1 is SGDLS and CDR2 YYNGEE. This CDR3 is CASSPGHTRVEQYF. The CDR3 bases are TGTGCCAGCAGCCCGGGACACACCAGAGTCGAGCAGTACTTC.

CDR3 bases: TGTGCCAGCAGCGTATCCGGGAACACAGATACGCAGTATTTT. This encodes CASSVSGNTDTQYF. The V gene is TRBV9, the J gene TRBJ2-3; D may be TRBD2 (5 bases). The CDR3 loop spans 14 amino acids. Germline assignment: CDR1 SGDLS and CDR2 YYNGEE. With 1 base removed from V and 2 bases from J, the gap between germline ends came to 8 bases.

The V gene is TRBV28, the J gene TRBJ2-7; 9 nucleotides agree with TRBD1. The J segment lost 5 bases and the V segment lost 4 bases, leaving 6 bases of the junction unmatched. This CDR3 comprises 14 residues. Germline CDR1 reads MDHEN; CDR2 reads SYDVKM. The CDR3 coding sequence is TGTGCCAGCAGTTCCCCCGGGACAGGGAACGAGCAGTACTTC. The encoded protein is CASSSPGTGNEQYF.

The rearrangement links TRBV7-2 to TRBJ2-7, with D possibly TRBD1 on 5 matching bases. The CDR3 contains 14 residues. Germline V gives CDR1 SGHTA, CDR2 FQGNSA. Trimming stripped 1 base from V and 6 bases from J, with 13 bases between. CDR3 coding DNA: TGTGCCAGCAGCTTAGAAGCAGGGATAGGCGAGCAGTACTTC. Protein product: CASSLEAGIGEQYF.

This clonotype was counted ten times or more. The chain joins TRBV5-1 to TRBJ2-5, with 8 bases that match TRBD2. This CDR3 spans 14 amino acids. Germline CDR1 reads SGHRS; CDR2 reads YFSETQ. J was trimmed by 3 bases and V by 4 bases; bases with no gene match: 5. CDR3 residues: CASSVGGAEETQYF. CDR3 DNA sequence: TGCGCCAGCAGCGTCGGGGGGGCCGAAGAGACCCAGTACTTC.

This clonotype turned up a few times. CDR3 nucleotides: TGTCTCACCGCTGGGGGACTAGCGAGGACCTACGAGCAGTACTTC. Its protein product is CLTAGGLARTYEQYF. The chain uses TRBV3-1 and TRBJ2-7, with 10 bases fitting TRBD2. This CDR3 comprises 15 residues. Germline V gene data show CDR1 as LGHDT and CDR2 as YNNKEL (reference sequence).

The chain recombines TRBV18 with TRBJ2-2; possibly TRBD1 for D (5 bases). Germline V gives CDR1 KGHSH, CDR2 LQKENI. V was clipped by 0 bases and J by 8 bases, with 10 bases between them. The CDR3 contains 14 residues. CDR3 sequence reads: CASSPPIRTGELFF. CDR3 nucleotides: TGTGCCAGCTCACCACCGATTCGGACAGGGGAGCTGTTTTTT. The whole variable domain, filled in from reference TRBV18 and TRBJ2-2, reads NAGVMQNPRHLVRRRGQEARLRCSPMKGHSHVYWYRQLPEEGLKFMVYLQKENIIDESGMPKERFSAEFPKEGPSILRIQQVVRGDSAAYFCASSPPIRTGELFFGEGSRLTVL.

This clonotype was recorded a few times. V gene TRBV7-2 combines with J gene TRBJ2-1, with 9 bases that match TRBD2. The CDR3 has 15 amino acids. The germline V gene encodes CDR1 SGHTA and CDR2 FQGNSA. V dropped 1 base and J dropped 5; count of bases not matched to a gene: 3. CDR3 sequence reads: CASSLGTSVNNEQFF. The DNA of the CDR3 is TGTGCCAGCAGCTTAGGGACTAGCGTCAACAATGAGCAGTTCTTC.

CDR3 sequence (DNA): TGTGCCAGCAGCTTAGTGGCGGGAGGGGACGAGCAGTACTTC. Protein product: CASSLVAGGDEQYF. The genes are TRBV7-2 and TRBJ2-7; 9 bases align to TRBD2. This CDR3 is built from 14 residues. Unmatched junction bases numbered 3, after V lost 1 base and J lost 5 bases. The germline CDR1 and CDR2 sequences are SGHTA and FQGNSA.

This clonotype occurred many times. The chain recombines TRBV20-1 with TRBJ1-5; D remains ambiguous. CDR1 DFQATT and CDR2 SNEGSKA come from the germline V gene (reference sequence). Trimming shortened V by 3 bases and J by 0 bases, and 3 bases separated the two germline ends. The CDR3 loop spans 12 amino acids. The CDR3: CSASFSNQPQHF. CDR3 nucleotide sequence: TGCAGTGCTAGCTTTAGCAATCAGCCCCAGCATTTT.

In its sample, this clonotype was seen many times. The chain is built from TRBV7-2 and TRBJ2-5; D gene unclear. V was pared by 1 base and J by 5 bases, with 5 bases between. The CDR3 loop spans 12 amino acids. Germline V gene lookup returns CDR1 SGHTA and CDR2 FQGNSA. CDR3 in amino acids: CASSLGSETQYF. DNA of the CDR3: TGTGCCAGCAGCTTAGGCTCGGAGACCCAGTACTTC.

This clonotype appeared many times. Its ends do not fully match the called genes, so a read error is possible. This sequence joins TRBV7-7 and TRBJ2-3; perhaps D is TRBD1 or TRBD2 (5 bases each). This CDR3 contains 14 residues. Germline values: CDR1 SSHAT, CDR2 FNYEAQ (reference sequence). The CDR3 is CASSPGTPVGTQYF. In DNA form, the CDR3 reads TGTGCTAGCAGCCCCGGGACCCCAGTGGGTACGCAGTATTTT.

This chain uses TRBV30 with TRBJ2-7; D gene unclear. CDR3 length: 11 residues. Germline V lookup: CDR1 GTSNPN, CDR2 SVGIG (reference sequence). The V and J ends lost 3 bases and 6 bases respectively, with 9 bases between them. The CDR3 region has the DNA TGTGCCTGGAGCTGGGGTGGCGAGCAGTACTTC. This translates into CAWSWGGEQYF.

Ten or more counts support this clonotype. The rearrangement links TRBV7-8 to TRBJ2-1; D is uncertain. The V end lost 10 bases, the J end lost 8 bases, and 9 bases lay between the germline ends. The CDR3 is 10 residues long. Germline V gene lookup returns CDR1 SGHVS and CDR2 FQNEAQ. CDR3 in amino acids: CATRFDEQFF. The CDR3 DNA reads as TGTGCCACCCGATTCGATGAGCAGTTCTTC. The whole variable domain, filled in from reference TRBV7-8 and TRBJ2-1, reads GAGVSQSPRYKVAKRGQDVALRCDPISGHVSLFWYQQALGQGPEFLTYFQNEAQLDKSGLPSDRFFAERPEGSVSTLKIQRTQQEDSAVYLCATRFDEQFFGPGTRLTVL.

The table lists this clonotype with many counts. J is TRBJ2-1 and V is TRBV12-3 or TRBV12-4, with 7 nucleotides matching TRBD2. The ends lost 7 bases at V and 12 bases at J; junction bases unmatched: 9. The CDR3 totals 12 residues. CDR3 nucleotides: TGTGCCAGCACAGAGGGAGCGGGGCGGCAGTTCTTC. The encoded protein is CASTEGAGRQFF.

This clonotype has a handful of counts. The chain carries TRBV7-9 and TRBJ2-6; D gene unclear. CDR3 length: 15 residues. Per germline, CDR1 SEHNR and CDR2 FQNEAQ (reference sequence). Trimming stripped 3 bases from V and 1 base from J, with 7 bases between. CDR3 loop: CASSFGVSGANVLTF. CDR3 in DNA: TGTGCCAGCAGCTTTGGTGTATCTGGGGCCAACGTCCTGACTTTC.